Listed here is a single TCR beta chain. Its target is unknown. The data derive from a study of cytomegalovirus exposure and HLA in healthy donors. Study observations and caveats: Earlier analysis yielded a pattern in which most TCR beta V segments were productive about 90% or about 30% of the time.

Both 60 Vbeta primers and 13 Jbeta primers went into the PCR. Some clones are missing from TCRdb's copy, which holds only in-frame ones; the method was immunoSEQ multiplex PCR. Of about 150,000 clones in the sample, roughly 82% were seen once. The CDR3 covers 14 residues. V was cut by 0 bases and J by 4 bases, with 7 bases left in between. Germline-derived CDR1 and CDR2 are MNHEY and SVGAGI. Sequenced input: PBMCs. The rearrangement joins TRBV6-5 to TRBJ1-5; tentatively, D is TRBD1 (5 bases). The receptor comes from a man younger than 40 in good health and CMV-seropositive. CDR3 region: CASSYSQANQPQHF. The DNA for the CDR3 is TGTGCCAGCAGTTACTCACAGGCTAATCAGCCCCAGCATTTT.